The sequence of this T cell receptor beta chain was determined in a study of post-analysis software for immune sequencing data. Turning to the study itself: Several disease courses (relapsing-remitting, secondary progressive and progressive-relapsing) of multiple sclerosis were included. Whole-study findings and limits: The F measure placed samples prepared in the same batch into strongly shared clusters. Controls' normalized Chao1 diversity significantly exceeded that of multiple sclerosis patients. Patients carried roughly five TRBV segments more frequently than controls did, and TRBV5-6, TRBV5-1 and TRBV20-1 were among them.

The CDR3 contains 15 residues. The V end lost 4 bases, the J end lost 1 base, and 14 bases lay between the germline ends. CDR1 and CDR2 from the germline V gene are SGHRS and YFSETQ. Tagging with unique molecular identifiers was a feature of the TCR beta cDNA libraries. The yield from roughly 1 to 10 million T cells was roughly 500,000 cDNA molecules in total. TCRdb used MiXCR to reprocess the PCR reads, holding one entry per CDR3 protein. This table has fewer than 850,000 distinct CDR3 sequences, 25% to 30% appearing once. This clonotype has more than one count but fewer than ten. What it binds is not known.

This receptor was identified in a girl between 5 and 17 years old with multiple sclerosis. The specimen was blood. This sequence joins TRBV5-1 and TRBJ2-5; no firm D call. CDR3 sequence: CASSARWGFQETQYF. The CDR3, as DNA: TGCGCCAGCAGCGCCCGGTGGGGATTCCAAGAGACCCAGTACTTC. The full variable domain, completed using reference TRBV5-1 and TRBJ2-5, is KAGVTQTPRYLIKTRGQQVTLSCSPISGHRSVSWYQQTPGQGLQFLFEYFSETQRNKGNFPGRFSGRQFSNSRSEMNVSTLELGDSALYLCASSARWGFQETQYFGPGTRLLVL.